Following are 11 T cell receptor beta chains from one sample sequenced in a study of blood T cell repertoires in COVID-19. TCRdb keeps only in-frame clones here, not all; method: immunoSEQ multiplex PCR. This table holds around 150,000 clones, around 80% found once. Sequenced input: peripheral blood. The receptors stem from a woman aged 80 or older with acute or convalescent COVID-19.

CDR3 loop: CAWSGGGGQNIQYF. DNA of the CDR3: TGTGCCTGGAGTGGAGGGGGGGGTCAAAACATTCAGTACTTC. V and J are TRBV30 and TRBJ2-4, with D possibly matching TRBD2 (7 bases). The CDR3 contains 14 residues. Germline assignment: CDR1 GTSNPN and CDR2 SVGIG (reference sequence). Trimming took off 1 base at V and 5 bases at J, with 12 bases between the two ends.

The chain is built from TRBV27 and TRBJ2-7; TRBD1 matches at 7 bases. The length of the CDR3 is 13 residues. With V trimmed by 3 bases and J by 3 bases, 2 bases remained unmatched. The V gene's germline CDR1 is MNHEY and CDR2 SMNVEV (reference sequence). The CDR3 loop reads CASSLTGSYEQYF. CDR3 in DNA: TGTGCCAGCAGTTTGACAGGGAGCTACGAGCAGTACTTC.

This chain uses TRBV5-4 with TRBJ1-2; D is ambiguous. Germline V gene sequence: CDR1 SGHNT, CDR2 YYREEE (reference sequence). The CDR3 totals 12 residues. Trimming stripped 4 bases from V and 6 bases from J, with 10 bases between. The CDR3 DNA reads TGTGCCAGCAGCCGGGGAGTTGATGGCTACACCTTC. The encoded protein is CASSRGVDGYTF.

The V gene is TRBV29-1, the J gene TRBJ1-1; no clear D. The CDR3 loop spans 13 amino acids. The V gene lost 1 base and the J gene lost 5 bases, with 11 bases spanning the gap. Germline loops: CDR1 SQVTM, CDR2 ANQGSEA. In DNA, the CDR3 is TGCAGCGTTGAAGCTGAAGGAGGGACTGAAGCTTTCTTT. Protein product: CSVEAEGGTEAFF.

CDR3 amino acids: CASSYRQGRNTGELFF. The DNA of the CDR3 is TGTGCCAGCAGTTATCGACAGGGAAGGAACACCGGGGAGCTGTTTTTT. This chain uses TRBV7-9 with TRBJ2-2, with 7 positions matching TRBD1. V was clipped by 6 bases and J by 1 base; unmatched bases: 8. From germline, CDR1 is SEHNR and CDR2 FQNEAQ (reference sequence). The CDR3 spans 16 residues.

In its sample, this clone was seen a few times. The chain recombines TRBV7-2 with TRBJ2-5, with 10 bases identical to TRBD2. The V segment lost 3 bases and the J segment 2 bases; nucleotides outside the gene matches: 3. Germline V gene data show CDR1 as SGHTA and CDR2 as FQGNSA. The CDR3 sequence is 15 residues long. CDR3 in amino acids: CASSFGSGRQETQYF. In nucleotides, the CDR3 is TGTGCCAGCAGCTTCGGTAGCGGGAGGCAAGAGACCCAGTACTTC. The full variable domain, its missing parts supplied by reference TRBV7-2 and TRBJ2-5, is GAGVSQSPSNKVTEKGKDVELRCDPISGHTALYWYRQSLGQGLEFLIYFQGNSAPDKSGLPSDRFSAERTGGSVSTLTIQRTQQEDSAVYLCASSFGSGRQETQYFGPGTRLLVL.

V usage is TRBV19 and J usage is TRBJ2-5, with a possible D match to TRBD1 (6 bases). The germline gives CDR1 LNHDA, CDR2 SQIVND (reference sequence). Trimming took 1 base from V and 7 from J, leaving 10 bases between them. The CDR3 loop spans 13 amino acids. DNA of the CDR3: TGTGCCAGTAGTATAGCAGGACAGATGACCCAGTACTTC. Translation gives CASSIAGQMTQYF.

V is TRBV5-1 and J is TRBJ2-2; tentatively, D is TRBD2 (6 bases). Trimming pared 5 bases from V and 2 bases from J, leaving 13 bases between. The length of the CDR3 is 15 residues. Looked up from germline, CDR1 is SGHRS and CDR2 is YFSETQ. Here the CDR3 reads CASSGGRSNTGELFF. The CDR3 nucleotides are TGCGCCAGCAGTGGAGGGAGAAGTAACACCGGGGAGCTGTTTTTT.

Regarding this clone: Other DNA sequences in this sample translate to the same CDR3. The chain carries TRBV5-1 and TRBJ1-1, with D maybe TRBD1 (5 bases). Germline V gives CDR1 SGHRS, CDR2 YFSETQ. The CDR3 has 14 amino acids. With 0 bases removed from V and 1 base from J, the gap between germline ends came to 7 bases. Here the CDR3 DNA reads TGCGCCAGCAGCTTGGGTGGACAGAACACTGAAGCTTTCTTT. This codes for CASSLGGQNTEAFF.

This chain links TRBV2 with TRBJ1-4; tentatively, D is TRBD1 (5 bases). Germline loops: CDR1 SNHLY, CDR2 FYNNEI. This CDR3 is 17 amino acids long. V lost 0 bases and J lost 13, with 24 bases in between. The CDR3 DNA reads as TGTGCCAGCAGTGAAGCGGGGGACTCCGTGGGTTTGGTTGGACTGTTTTTT. This sequence encodes CASSEAGDSVGLVGLFF.

The chain employs TRBV20-1 and TRBJ2-7; 7 bases align to TRBD2. Germline lookup yields CDR1 DFQATT and CDR2 SNEGSKA (reference sequence). The CDR3 is made up of 13 amino acids. With V trimmed by 3 bases and J by 7 bases, 9 bases remained unmatched. In DNA, the CDR3 is TGCAGTGCTAGTTTTCTAGCGGATAGTGAGCAGTACTTC. It encodes CSASFLADSEQYF.